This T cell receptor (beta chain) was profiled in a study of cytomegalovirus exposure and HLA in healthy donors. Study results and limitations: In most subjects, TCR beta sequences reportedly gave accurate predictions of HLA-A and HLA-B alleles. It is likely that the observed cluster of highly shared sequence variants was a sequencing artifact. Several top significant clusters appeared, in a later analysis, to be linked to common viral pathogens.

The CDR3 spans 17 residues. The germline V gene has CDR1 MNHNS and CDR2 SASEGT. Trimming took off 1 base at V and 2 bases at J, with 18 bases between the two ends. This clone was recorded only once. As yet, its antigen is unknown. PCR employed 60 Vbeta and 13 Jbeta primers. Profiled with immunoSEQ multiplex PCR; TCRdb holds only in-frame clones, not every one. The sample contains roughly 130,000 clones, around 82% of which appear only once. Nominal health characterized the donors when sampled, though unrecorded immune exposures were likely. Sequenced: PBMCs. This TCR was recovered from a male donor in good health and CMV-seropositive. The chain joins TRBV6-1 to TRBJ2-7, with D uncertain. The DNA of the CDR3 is TGTGCCAGCAGTGAAGACTATGGAGCCGTGAAGGCCTACGAGCAGTACTTC. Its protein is CASSEDYGAVKAYEQYF.